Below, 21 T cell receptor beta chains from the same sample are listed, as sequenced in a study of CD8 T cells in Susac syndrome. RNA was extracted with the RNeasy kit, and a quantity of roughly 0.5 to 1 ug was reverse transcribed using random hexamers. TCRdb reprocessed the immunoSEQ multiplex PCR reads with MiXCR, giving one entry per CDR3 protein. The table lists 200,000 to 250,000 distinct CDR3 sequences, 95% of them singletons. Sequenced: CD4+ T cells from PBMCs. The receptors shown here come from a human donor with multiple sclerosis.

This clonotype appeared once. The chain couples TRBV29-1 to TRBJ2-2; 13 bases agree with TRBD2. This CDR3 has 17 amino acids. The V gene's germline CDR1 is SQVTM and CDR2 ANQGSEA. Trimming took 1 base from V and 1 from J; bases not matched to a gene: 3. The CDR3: CSVEGLAGGRNTGELFF. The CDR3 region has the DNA TGCAGCGTTGAAGGACTAGCGGGAGGTCGGAACACCGGGGAGCTGTTTTTT.

In DNA, the CDR3 is TGTGCCATCAGGGGAACCACAGATACGCAGTATTTT. It specifies CAIRGTTDTQYF. This chain uses TRBV10-3 with TRBJ2-3; D ambiguous. The V end lost 6 bases, the J end lost 2 bases, and 6 bases lay between the germline ends. Germline CDR1 is ENHRY and CDR2 is SYGVKD. The CDR3 loop spans 12 amino acids.

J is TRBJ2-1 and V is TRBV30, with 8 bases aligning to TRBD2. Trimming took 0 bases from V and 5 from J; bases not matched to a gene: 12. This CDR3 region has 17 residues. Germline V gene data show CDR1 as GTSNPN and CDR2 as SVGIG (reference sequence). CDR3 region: CAWSVLDSSGRNNEQFF. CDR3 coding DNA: TGTGCCTGGAGTGTACTAGACAGCAGCGGGAGAAACAATGAGCAGTTCTTC.

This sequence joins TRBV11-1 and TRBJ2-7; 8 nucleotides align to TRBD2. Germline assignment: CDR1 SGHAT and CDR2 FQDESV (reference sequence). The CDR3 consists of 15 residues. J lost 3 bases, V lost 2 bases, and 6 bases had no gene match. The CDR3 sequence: CASSLLAGGRYEQYF. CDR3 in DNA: TGTGCCAGCAGCTTATTGGCGGGAGGTCGCTACGAGCAGTACTTC.

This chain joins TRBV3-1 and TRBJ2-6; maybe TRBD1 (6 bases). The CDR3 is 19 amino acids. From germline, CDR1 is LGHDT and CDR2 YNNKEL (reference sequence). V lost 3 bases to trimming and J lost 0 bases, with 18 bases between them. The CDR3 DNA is TGTGCCAGCAGCCATACCCTACAGGGACCCGGCTCTGGGGCCAACGTCCTGACTTTC. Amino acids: CASSHTLQGPGSGANVLTF. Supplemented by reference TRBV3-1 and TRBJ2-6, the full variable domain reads DTAVSQTPKYLVTQMGNDKSIKCEQNLGHDTMYWYKQDSKKFLKIMFSYNNKELIINETVPNRFSPKSPDKAHLNLHINSLELGDSAVYFCASSHTLQGPGSGANVLTFGAGSRLTVL.

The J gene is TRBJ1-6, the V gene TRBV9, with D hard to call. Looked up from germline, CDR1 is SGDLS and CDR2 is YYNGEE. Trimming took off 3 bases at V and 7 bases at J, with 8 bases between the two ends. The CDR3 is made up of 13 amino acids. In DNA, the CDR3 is TGTGCCAGCAGCGGAGGTCCCAATTCACCCCTCCACTTT. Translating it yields CASSGGPNSPLHF.

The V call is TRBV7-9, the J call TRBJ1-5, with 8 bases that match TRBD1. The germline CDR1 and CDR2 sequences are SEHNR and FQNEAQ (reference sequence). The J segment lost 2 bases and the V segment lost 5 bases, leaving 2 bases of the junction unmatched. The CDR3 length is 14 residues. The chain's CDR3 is CASSMDRGNQPQHF. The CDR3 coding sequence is TGTGCCAGCAGCATGGACAGGGGCAATCAGCCCCAGCATTTT.

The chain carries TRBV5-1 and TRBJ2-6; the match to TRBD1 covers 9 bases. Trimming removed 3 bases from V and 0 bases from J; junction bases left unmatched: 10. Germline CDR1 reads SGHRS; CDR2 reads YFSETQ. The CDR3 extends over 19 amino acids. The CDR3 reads CASSSQGQGYSSGANVLTF. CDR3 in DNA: TGCGCCAGCAGCTCTCAGGGACAGGGATATTCCTCTGGGGCCAACGTCCTGACTTTC. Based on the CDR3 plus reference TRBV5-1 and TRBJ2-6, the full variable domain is KAGVTQTPRYLIKTRGQQVTLSCSPISGHRSVSWYQQTPGQGLQFLFEYFSETQRNKGNFPGRFSGRQFSNSRSEMNVSTLELGDSALYLCASSSQGQGYSSGANVLTFGAGSRLTVL.

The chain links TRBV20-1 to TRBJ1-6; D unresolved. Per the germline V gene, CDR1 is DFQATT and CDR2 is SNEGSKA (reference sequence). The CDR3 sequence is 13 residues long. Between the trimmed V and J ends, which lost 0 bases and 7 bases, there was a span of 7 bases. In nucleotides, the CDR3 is TGCAGTGCTAGAGATCGGCCCAATTCACCCCTCCACTTT. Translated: CSARDRPNSPLHF.

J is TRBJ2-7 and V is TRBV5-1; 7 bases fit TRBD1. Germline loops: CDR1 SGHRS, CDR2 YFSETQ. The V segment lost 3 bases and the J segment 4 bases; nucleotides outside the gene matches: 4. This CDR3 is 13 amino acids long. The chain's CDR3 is CASSSLTGYEQYF. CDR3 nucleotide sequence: TGCGCCAGCAGCTCCCTGACAGGGTACGAGCAGTACTTC.

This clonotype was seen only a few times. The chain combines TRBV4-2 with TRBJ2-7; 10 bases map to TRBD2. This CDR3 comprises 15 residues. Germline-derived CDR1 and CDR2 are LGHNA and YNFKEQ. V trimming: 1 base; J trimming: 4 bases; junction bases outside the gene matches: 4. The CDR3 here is CASSQVATSGYEQYF. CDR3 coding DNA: TGTGCCAGCAGCCAAGTAGCGACTAGCGGGTACGAGCAGTACTTC.

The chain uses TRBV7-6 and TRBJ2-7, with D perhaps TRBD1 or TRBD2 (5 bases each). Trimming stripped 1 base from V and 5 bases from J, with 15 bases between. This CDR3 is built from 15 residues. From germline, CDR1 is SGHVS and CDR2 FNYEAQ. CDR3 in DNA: TGTGCCAGCAGCTTAGTCTCGGGGACCGCCCACGAGCAGTACTTC. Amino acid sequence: CASSLVSGTAHEQYF.

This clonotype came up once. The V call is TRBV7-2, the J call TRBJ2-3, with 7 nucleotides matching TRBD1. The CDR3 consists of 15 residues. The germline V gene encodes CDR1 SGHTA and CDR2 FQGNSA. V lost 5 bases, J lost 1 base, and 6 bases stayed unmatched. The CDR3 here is CASSTRTGGTDTQYF. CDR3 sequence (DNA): TGTGCCAGCAGCACAAGGACAGGCGGCACAGATACGCAGTATTTT. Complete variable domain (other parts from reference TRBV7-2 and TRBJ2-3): GAGVSQSPSNKVTEKGKDVELRCDPISGHTALYWYRQSLGQGLEFLIYFQGNSAPDKSGLPSDRFSAERTGGSVSTLTIQRTQQEDSAVYLCASSTRTGGTDTQYFGPGTRLTVL.

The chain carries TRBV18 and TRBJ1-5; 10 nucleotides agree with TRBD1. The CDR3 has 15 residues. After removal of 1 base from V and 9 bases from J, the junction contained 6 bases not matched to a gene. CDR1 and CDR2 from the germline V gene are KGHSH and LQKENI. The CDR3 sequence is CASSPLGQGPLPQHF. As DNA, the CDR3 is TGTGCCAGCTCACCACTGGGACAGGGGCCTCTGCCCCAGCATTTT. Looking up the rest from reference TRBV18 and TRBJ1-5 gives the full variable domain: NAGVMQNPRHLVRRRGQEARLRCSPMKGHSHVYWYRQLPEEGLKFMVYLQKENIIDESGMPKERFSAEFPKEGPSILRIQQVVRGDSAAYFCASSPLGQGPLPQHFGDGTRLSIL.

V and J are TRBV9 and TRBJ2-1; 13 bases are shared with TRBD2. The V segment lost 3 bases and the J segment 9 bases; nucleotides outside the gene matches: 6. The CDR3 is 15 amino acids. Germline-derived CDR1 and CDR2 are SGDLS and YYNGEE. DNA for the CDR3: TGTGCCAGCAGCGGGGGACTAGCGGGGACATCTGAGCAGTTCTTC. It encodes CASSGGLAGTSEQFF.

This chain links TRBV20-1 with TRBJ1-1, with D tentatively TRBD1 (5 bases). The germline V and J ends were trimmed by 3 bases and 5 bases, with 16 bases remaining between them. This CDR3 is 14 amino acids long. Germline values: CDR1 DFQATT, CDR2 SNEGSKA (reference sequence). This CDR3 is CSAREGSKGTEAFF. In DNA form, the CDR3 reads TGCAGTGCTAGGGAGGGCTCAAAGGGGACTGAAGCTTTCTTT.

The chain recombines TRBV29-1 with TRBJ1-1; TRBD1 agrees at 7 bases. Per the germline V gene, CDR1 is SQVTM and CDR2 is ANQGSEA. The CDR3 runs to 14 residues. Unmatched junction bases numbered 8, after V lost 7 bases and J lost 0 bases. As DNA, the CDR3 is TGCAGCGGAATTAGGGGACAGTTGAACACTGAAGCTTTCTTT. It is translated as CSGIRGQLNTEAFF. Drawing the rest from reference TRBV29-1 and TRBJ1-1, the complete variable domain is SAVISQKPSRDICQRGTSLTIQCQVDSQVTMMFWYRQQPGQSLTLIATANQGSEATYESGFVIDKFPISRPNLTFSTLTVSNMSPEDSSIYLCSGIRGQLNTEAFFGQGTRLTVV.

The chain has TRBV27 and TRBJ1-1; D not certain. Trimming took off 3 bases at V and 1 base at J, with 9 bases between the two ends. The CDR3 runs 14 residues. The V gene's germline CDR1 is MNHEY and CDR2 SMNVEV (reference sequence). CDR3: CASSFRQANTEAFF. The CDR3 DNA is TGTGCCAGCAGTTTTAGGCAGGCGAACACTGAAGCTTTCTTT.

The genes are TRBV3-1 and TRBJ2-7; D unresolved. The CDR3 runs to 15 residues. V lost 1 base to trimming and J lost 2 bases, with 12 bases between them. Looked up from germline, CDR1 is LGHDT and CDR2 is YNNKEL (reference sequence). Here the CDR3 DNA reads TGTGCCAGCAGCCAAGTTTTCACGGAAACCTACGAGCAGTACTTC. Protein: CASSQVFTETYEQYF.

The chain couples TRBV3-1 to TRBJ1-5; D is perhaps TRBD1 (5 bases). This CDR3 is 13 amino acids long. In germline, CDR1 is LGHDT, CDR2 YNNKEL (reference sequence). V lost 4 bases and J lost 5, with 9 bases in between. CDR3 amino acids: CASSRRGDQPQHF. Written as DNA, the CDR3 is TGTGCCAGCAGCCGGAGAGGGGATCAGCCCCAGCATTTT.

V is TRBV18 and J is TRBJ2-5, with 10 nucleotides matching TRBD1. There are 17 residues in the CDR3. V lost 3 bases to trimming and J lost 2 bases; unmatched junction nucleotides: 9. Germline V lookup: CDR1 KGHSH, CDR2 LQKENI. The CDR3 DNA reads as TGTGCCAGCTCACCGGCAGGACAGGGGGTGCCGCAAGAGACCCAGTACTTC. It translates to CASSPAGQGVPQETQYF. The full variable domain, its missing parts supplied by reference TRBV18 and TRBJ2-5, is NAGVMQNPRHLVRRRGQEARLRCSPMKGHSHVYWYRQLPEEGLKFMVYLQKENIIDESGMPKERFSAEFPKEGPSILRIQQVVRGDSAAYFCASSPAGQGVPQETQYFGPGTRLLVL.